Here is one T cell receptor beta chain with its context. The antigen is undetermined. At the DNA level, this CDR3 is encoded by other sequences in the same sample as well. Deep-level settings were used for running the assay. Repertoires were generated with immunoSEQ multiplex PCR, while TCRdb's copy carries only in-frame clones and drops some. The sample includes some 300,000 clones, around four fifths of them seen just once. These data come from a study of shared clonotypes between healthy human individuals. Study outcomes and limitations: Richness estimates generally favored naive over memory subsets.

Germline loops: CDR1 KGHSH, CDR2 LQKENI. V shed 3 bases and J shed 5 bases, with 10 bases lying between them. The CDR3 sequence is 13 residues long. The sequenced sample was memory CD4+ T cells sorted from blood. The subset: CD45RA-negative fraction. The chain employs TRBV18 and TRBJ2-5, with D perhaps being TRBD1 or TRBD2 (5 bases each). The receptor comes from a young man in good health. As DNA, the CDR3 is TGTGCCAGCTCACCCCAGGGCGGGGAGACCCAGTACTTC. It specifies CASSPQGGETQYF. Complete variable domain (other parts from reference TRBV18 and TRBJ2-5): NAGVMQNPRHLVRRRGQEARLRCSPMKGHSHVYWYRQLPEEGLKFMVYLQKENIIDESGMPKERFSAEFPKEGPSILRIQQVVRGDSAAYFCASSPQGGETQYFGPGTRLLVL.